The 27 T cell receptor beta chains in this list originate from one sample, sequenced in a study of CDR3 diversity in severe acne. TCRdb ran MiXCR on the PCR reads and lists one entry per CDR3 protein. The sample holds more than 80,000 distinct CDR3 sequences, 45% to 55% seen once. The material sequenced was blood. The receptors derive from a male donor with severe acne vulgaris.

Remarks on this clonotype: This may come from a read error, since a much larger clone is one base off. The chain carries TRBV6-5 and TRBJ2-7, with 8 positions matching TRBD2. V was clipped by 6 bases and J by 3 bases; unmatched bases: 7. The CDR3 runs 14 residues. Germline CDR1 reads MNHEY; CDR2 reads SVGAGI. CDR3 DNA: TGTGCCAGCAGCAAGAACGGGGGGGGCTACGAGCAGTACTTC. It translates to CASSKNGGGYEQYF.

This clonotype was counted at least ten times. The chain has TRBV12-3 or TRBV12-4 and TRBJ2-5; 8 bases align to TRBD2. Germline trimming cut 6 bases from V and 7 bases from J; bases unmatched to any gene: 4. The CDR3 totals 12 residues. CDR3 sequence (DNA): TGTGCCAGCAGGTCGGGACTAGGGACCCAGTACTTC. Protein: CASRSGLGTQYF.

Regarding this clonotype: This could be a read error, since a much larger clone is one nucleotide away. The chain employs TRBV20-1 and TRBJ2-1, with 7 bases lining up with TRBD1. CDR1 and CDR2 from the germline V gene are DFQATT and SNEGSKA (reference sequence). The CDR3 has 12 residues. The CDR3 loop is CSARGTYNERFF. The CDR3 DNA sequence: TGCAGTGCCAGGGGGACCTACAATGAGCGGTTCTTC.

This clonotype appeared many times. The chain has TRBV19 and TRBJ2-7; 9 bases align to TRBD1. V dropped 5 bases and J dropped 4; count of bases not matched to a gene: 3. Germline loops: CDR1 LNHDA, CDR2 SQIVND (reference sequence). The CDR3 has 13 residues. For the CDR3, the DNA is TGTGCCAGTAGTCCCGGGACAGGGTACGAGCAGTACTTC. Its protein is CASSPGTGYEQYF.

This clonotype was seen more than once but under ten times. This chain connects TRBV6-6 to TRBJ2-5; 15 bases are shared with TRBD2. The V gene end was trimmed by 7 bases and the J gene end by 2 bases; junction bases not matched to a gene: 8. The CDR3 length is 17 residues. Looked up from germline, CDR1 is MNHNY and CDR2 is SVGAGI (reference sequence). In DNA form, the CDR3 reads TGTGCCAGCACCTCGGGACTAGCGGGGGGCGCTCAAGAGACCCAGTACTTC. Amino acids: CASTSGLAGGAQETQYF.

This clonotype appeared many times. A read error may explain this, as a much larger clone is one base away. The rearrangement uses TRBV5-1 and TRBJ1-1, with no clear D. V was pared by 4 bases and J by 1 base, with 11 bases between. Germline CDR1 is SGHRS and CDR2 is YFSETQ. The CDR3 is 14 amino acids. CDR3 protein: CASSRREANTEAFF. The CDR3 nucleotides read TGCGCCAGCAGCCGAAGAGAGGCGAACACTGAAGCTTTCTTT.

J is TRBJ2-2 and V is TRBV7-9; D is possibly TRBD2 (6 bases). The V end lost 7 bases, the J end lost 5 bases, and 17 bases lay between the germline ends. The CDR3 spans 15 residues. Per germline, CDR1 SEHNR and CDR2 FQNEAQ (reference sequence). CDR3 in amino acids: CASNPSGSGTGELFF. DNA of the CDR3: TGTGCCAGCAACCCGTCTGGCAGCGGGACCGGGGAGCTGTTTTTT.

The V call is TRBV29-1, the J call TRBJ1-4; the D is unclear. Germline V gene lookup returns CDR1 SQVTM and CDR2 ANQGSEA. V was shortened by 6 bases and J by 7 bases, with 9 bases between the two germline ends. The CDR3 length is 11 residues. The CDR3 region has the DNA TGCAGCGTCGTATGGGGTGAAAAACTGTTTTTT. Its translation is CSVVWGEKLFF.

A note on this clonotype: It may be a read error: a sequence one base away is much more abundant. The genes are TRBV7-6 and TRBJ2-4; the D call may be TRBD1 or TRBD2 (7 bases each). This CDR3 region has 13 residues. The germline V gene encodes CDR1 SGHVS and CDR2 FNYEAQ. The CDR3 reads CASSPQGGDIRYF. Written as DNA, the CDR3 is TGTGCCAGCAGTCCGCAGGGGGGGGACATTCGGTACTTC.

This clonotype was observed a few times. The CDR3 protein is CASSETGGSETQYF. CDR3 in DNA: TGTGCCAGCAGTGAAACGGGGGGGTCAGAGACCCAGTACTTC. This chain links TRBV25-1 with TRBJ2-5, with 8 bases that match TRBD2. Germline V gene lookup returns CDR1 MGHDK and CDR2 SYGVNS. J lost 4 bases, V lost 2 bases, and 3 bases had no gene match. The CDR3 is made up of 14 amino acids.

The table lists this clonotype with a few counts. The chain combines TRBV28 with TRBJ1-5, with TRBD1 as a possible D gene (5 bases). Between the trimmed V and J ends, which lost 11 bases and 3 bases, there was a span of 20 bases. The CDR3 has 15 amino acids. Germline CDR1 reads MDHEN; CDR2 reads SYDVKM. CDR3 loop: CASLGADMINQPQHF. The CDR3 nucleotides read TGTGCCTCACTCGGGGCCGACATGATCAATCAGCCCCAGCATTTT. The full variable domain, rest sourced from reference TRBV28 and TRBJ1-5, is DVKVTQSSRYLVKRTGEKVFLECVQDMDHENMFWYRQDPGLGLRLIYFSYDVKMKEKGDIPEGYSVSREKKERFSLILESASTNQTSMYLCASLGADMINQPQHFGDGTRLSIL.

The chain couples TRBV5-6 to TRBJ2-1, with 8 bases fitting TRBD2. Trimming removed 5 bases from V and 2 bases from J; junction bases left unmatched: 9. This CDR3 region has 16 residues. Germline V CDR1 and CDR2: SGHDT, YYEEEE. In DNA, the CDR3 is TGTGCCAGCAGTCTTGGACTAGCCGACCCCTACAATGAGCAGTTCTTC. Encoded protein: CASSLGLADPYNEQFF.

This clonotype was seen many times. The rearrangement joins TRBV28 to TRBJ1-2, with a tentative D call TRBD1 (5 bases). V was cut by 7 bases and J by 8 bases, with 11 bases left in between. Looked up from germline, CDR1 is MDHEN and CDR2 is SYDVKM. There are 11 residues in the CDR3. The CDR3 DNA follows: TGTGCCAGCAACGCAGGGATGGGCTACACCTTC. Translation: CASNAGMGYTF.

The genes are TRBV2 and TRBJ1-2; possibly TRBD1 for D (6 bases). CDR1 SNHLY and CDR2 FYNNEI come from the germline V gene. Trimming shortened V by 5 bases and J by 4 bases, and 20 bases separated the two germline ends. There are 16 residues in the CDR3. The DNA for the CDR3 is TGTGCCAGCAGTTACTTACAGGGAGGATCAGGCTATGGCTACACCTTC. This sequence encodes CASSYLQGGSGYGYTF.

This chain connects TRBV29-1 to TRBJ1-2; weak D call: TRBD1 (6 bases). The CDR3 is 15 amino acids. Germline loops: CDR1 SQVTM, CDR2 ANQGSEA. Trimming took off 3 bases at V and 8 bases at J, with 22 bases between the two ends. The CDR3 DNA reads as TGCAGCGTTGATTGGGGTGGGGATGAACAGGGAGGCTACACCTTC. The encoded protein is CSVDWGGDEQGGYTF.

A word on this clonotype: The junction departs from germline at one end; a sequencing error may be responsible. This chain links TRBV25-1 with TRBJ2-1, with D tentatively TRBD1 (5 bases). The CDR3 sequence is 13 residues long. The germline V gene encodes CDR1 MGHDK and CDR2 SYGVNS. The CDR3 nucleotides read TGTGCCAGCAGTGAACAGGGTAAGGATGAGCAGTCCTTC. Encoded protein: CASSEQGKDEQSF.

V usage is TRBV29-1 and J usage is TRBJ1-2; 12 bases fit TRBD1. Germline trimming cut 3 bases from V and 7 bases from J; bases unmatched to any gene: 6. The CDR3 consists of 14 residues. CDR1 is SQVTM and CDR2 is ANQGSEA in the germline V gene. The CDR3 loop is CSVDAGTGGSGYTF. DNA for the CDR3: TGCAGCGTTGATGCCGGGACAGGGGGCAGTGGCTACACCTTC.

The CDR3 here is CSAEPSGREVDEQFF. CDR3 bases: TGCAGTGCTGAGCCTAGCGGGAGGGAGGTAGATGAGCAGTTCTTC. The chain uses TRBV20-1 and TRBJ2-1; TRBD2 matches at 12 bases. This CDR3 spans 15 amino acids. V lost 5 bases to trimming and J lost 8 bases; unmatched junction nucleotides: 10. Germline CDR1 and CDR2: DFQATT and SNEGSKA (reference sequence).

Ten or more counts support this clonotype. The CDR3 loop reads CASSIRLAHEQYV. CDR3 coding DNA: TGTGCCAGCAGCATAAGACTAGCGCATGAGCAGTACGTC. The chain links TRBV7-3 to TRBJ2-7, with 8 bases lining up with TRBD2. J was trimmed by 7 bases and V by 5 bases; bases with no gene match: 7. The CDR3 is 13 amino acids. Germline loops: CDR1 SGHTA, CDR2 FQGTGA.

The rearrangement links TRBV29-1 to TRBJ1-2; 10 nucleotides match TRBD1. V shed 3 bases, J shed 3 bases, and the junction held 1 base outside the gene matches. CDR1 and CDR2 (germline): SQVTM, ANQGSEA. The CDR3 length is 13 residues. CDR3 in amino acids: CSVEGQGHYGYTF. DNA of the CDR3: TGCAGCGTTGAGGGACAGGGGCACTATGGCTACACCTTC. Full variable domain (rest looked up from reference TRBV29-1 and TRBJ1-2): SAVISQKPSRDICQRGTSLTIQCQVDSQVTMMFWYRQQPGQSLTLIATANQGSEATYESGFVIDKFPISRPNLTFSTLTVSNMSPEDSSIYLCSVEGQGHYGYTFGSGTRLTVV.

The table lists this clonotype with many counts. In DNA form, the CDR3 reads TGTGCCAGTGGAGGACTAGCGGGCTACGAGCAGTACTTC. It translates to CASGGLAGYEQYF. The V call is TRBV19, the J call TRBJ2-7; 11 nucleotides agree with TRBD2. The ends lost 8 bases at V and 3 bases at J; junction bases unmatched: 3. Germline V gene lookup returns CDR1 LNHDA and CDR2 SQIVND (reference sequence). The CDR3 spans 13 residues.

V gene TRBV2 combines with J gene TRBJ2-7; D is tentatively TRBD1 or TRBD2 (6 bases each). Germline values: CDR1 SNHLY, CDR2 FYNNEI. The CDR3 totals 14 residues. V was trimmed by 9 bases and J by 0 bases, leaving 15 bases between them. DNA of the CDR3: TGTGCCAGTAGGGGGGACACTGTCTCCTACGAGCAGTACTTC. This gives the protein CASRGDTVSYEQYF. Full variable domain (missing parts from reference TRBV2 and TRBJ2-7): EPEVTQTPSHQVTQMGQEVILRCVPISNHLYFYWYRQILGQKVEFLVSFYNNEISEKSEIFDDQFSVERPDGSNFTLKIRSTKLEDSAMYFCASRGDTVSYEQYFGPGTRLTVT.

The chain combines TRBV4-1 with TRBJ1-2; TRBD1 is a possible D gene (5 bases). CDR3 length equals 15 residues. V lost 4 bases to trimming and J lost 0 bases, with 12 bases between them. Germline V gene lookup returns CDR1 MGHRA and CDR2 YSYEKL. The CDR3 DNA is TGCGCCAGCAGCCGCATGGACACAACTAACTATGGCTACACCTTC. Translating gives CASSRMDTTNYGYTF.

About this clonotype itself: This may come from a read error, since a much larger clone is one base off. The rearrangement joins TRBV6-6 to TRBJ1-2, with D perhaps TRBD1 (5 bases). The CDR3 sequence is 14 residues long. Germline CDR1 and CDR2: MNHNY and SVGAGI (reference sequence). Trimming took 8 bases from V and 0 from J, leaving 13 bases between them. DNA for the CDR3: TGTGCCAGCCAGGACATAGGGACTAACTATGGCTACACCTTC. Its translation: CASQDIGTNYGYTF.

This clonotype was detected ten times or more. The V gene is TRBV7-9, the J gene TRBJ1-4; tentatively, D is TRBD1 (6 bases). The germline V gene encodes CDR1 SEHNR and CDR2 FQNEAQ (reference sequence). V lost 5 bases, J lost 5 bases, and 12 bases lay in between. The CDR3 has 14 amino acids. The CDR3 nucleotides are TGTGCCAGCAGCCCGACGGGACACAATGAAAAACTGTTTTTT. Translation gives CASSPTGHNEKLFF.

V and J are TRBV19 and TRBJ1-3; no firm D call. Trimming removed 3 bases from V and 2 bases from J, with 11 bases in between. CDR1 LNHDA and CDR2 SQIVND come from the germline V gene (reference sequence). The CDR3 runs 15 residues. DNA of the CDR3: TGTGCCAGTAGTATCGCAGCCACTGCTGGAAACACCATATATTTT. Its protein product is CASSIAATAGNTIYF.

This clonotype came up many times. The chain employs TRBV5-5 and TRBJ1-2, with 7 nucleotides matching TRBD1. Germline V gives CDR1 SGHKS, CDR2 YYEKEE (reference sequence). The CDR3 totals 14 residues. After removal of 6 bases from V and 1 base from J, the junction contained 6 bases not matched to a gene. CDR3: CASNRQGYNYGYTF. CDR3 coding DNA: TGTGCCAGCAACCGACAGGGATATAACTATGGCTACACCTTC.